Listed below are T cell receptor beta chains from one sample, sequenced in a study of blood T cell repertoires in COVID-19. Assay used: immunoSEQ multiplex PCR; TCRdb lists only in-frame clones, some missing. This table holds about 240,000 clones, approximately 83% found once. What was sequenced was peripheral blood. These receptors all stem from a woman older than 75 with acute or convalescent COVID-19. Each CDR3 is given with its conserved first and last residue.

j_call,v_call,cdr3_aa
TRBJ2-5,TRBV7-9,CASSLGDRVRETQYF
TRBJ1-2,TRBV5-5,CASSLDVRYGYTF
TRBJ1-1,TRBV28,CASAPRRGLLNTEAFF
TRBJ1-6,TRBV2,CASMPGQGVGGTSPLHF
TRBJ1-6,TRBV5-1,CASSYGQHYNSPLHF
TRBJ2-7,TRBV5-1,CASSTRTGTGNHEQYF
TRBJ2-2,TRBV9,CASSPRQGSRTGELFF
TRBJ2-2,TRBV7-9,CASSLGELFF
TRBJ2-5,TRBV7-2,CASSLRGGGQETQYF
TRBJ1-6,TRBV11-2,CASSLERGGIAPLHF
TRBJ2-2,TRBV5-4,CASSWRGRGGELFF
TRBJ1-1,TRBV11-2,CASSLETGIYTEAFF
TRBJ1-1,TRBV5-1,CASSQTGETEAFF
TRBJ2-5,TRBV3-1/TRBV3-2,CASSQDSLSGVQETQYF
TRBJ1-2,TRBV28,CASEPIGRGRDGYTF
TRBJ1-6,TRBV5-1,CASSLGQAPGSPLHF
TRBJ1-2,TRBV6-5,CASSYGRVDGYTF
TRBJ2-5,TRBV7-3,CASSPVGGHPGIQETQYF
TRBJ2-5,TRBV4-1,CASSQDRLAGGPETQYF
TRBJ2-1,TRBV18,CASSSRQVGTYNEQFF
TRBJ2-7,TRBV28,CASSFPNYEQYF
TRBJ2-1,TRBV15,CATSRELPSGGARNEQFF
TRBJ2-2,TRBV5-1,CASAGQGGTGELFF
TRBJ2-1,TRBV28,CASIAQKRGRQFF
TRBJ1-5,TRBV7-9,CASSRDRANQPQHF
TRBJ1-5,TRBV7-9,CASSPGRGGENQPQHF
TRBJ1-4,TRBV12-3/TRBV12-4,CASTGQVGEKLFF
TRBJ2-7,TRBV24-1,CATSDSSRPWEQYF
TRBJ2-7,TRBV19,CASSPALKGPTHEQYF
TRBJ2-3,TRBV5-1,CASSLGAQDTQYF
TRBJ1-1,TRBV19,CASSKGVSYTEAFF
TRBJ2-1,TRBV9,CASSPTGTSGGRGEQFF
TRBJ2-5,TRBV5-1,CASSSTLGGPGETQYF
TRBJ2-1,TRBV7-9,CASNPEGSLFDEQFF
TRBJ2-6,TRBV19,CASRQYSGANVLTF
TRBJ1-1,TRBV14,CASSPQQGFTEAFF
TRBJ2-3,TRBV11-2,CASSQEGPDTQYF
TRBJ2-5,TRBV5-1,CASSLDTGQETQYF
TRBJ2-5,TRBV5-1,CASSLVGGKTSGGEFGETQYF
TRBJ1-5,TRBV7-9,CASSRSDRDQPQHF
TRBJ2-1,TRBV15,CATSTPGGPYNEQFF
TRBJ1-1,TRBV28,CASSLAGGHTEAFF
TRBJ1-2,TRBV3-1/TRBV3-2,CASSQEGSVYGYTF
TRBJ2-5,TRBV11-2,CASSPGLAGGETQYF
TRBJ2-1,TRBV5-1,CASLPRTGSYNEQFF
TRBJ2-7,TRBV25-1,CASSALDSYEQYF
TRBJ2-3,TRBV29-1,CSVGTGGADTQYF
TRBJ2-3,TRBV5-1,CASSVGLAGGGTDTQYF
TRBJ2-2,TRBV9,CASSVAVSTGELFF
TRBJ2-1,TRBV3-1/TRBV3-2,CASSQVAGVSNEQFF
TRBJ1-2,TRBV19,CAAGQVGHGYTF
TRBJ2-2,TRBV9,CASSVDLAYPGTGELFF
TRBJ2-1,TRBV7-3,CASSELPVGLYNEQFF
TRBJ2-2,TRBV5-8,CASSSRQFTIPGELFF
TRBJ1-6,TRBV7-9,CASSSLGQGKSTLHF
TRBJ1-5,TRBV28,CASSLGQGNQPQHF
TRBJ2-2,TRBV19,CASSITGQNTGELFF
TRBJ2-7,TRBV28,CASSPGWYEQYF
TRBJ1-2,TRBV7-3,CASSLGAEPFNGYTF
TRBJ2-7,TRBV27,CASSLSGQGGDYEQYF